These T cell receptor beta chains were read from a single sample in a study of T cells in Graves' hyperthyroidism and ophthalmopathy. TCRdb redid the calling of the multiplex PCR reads with MiXCR, one entry per CDR3 protein. The sample records around 300,000 distinct CDR3 sequences, less than 15% being singletons. Material for sequencing was blood. The source is a woman aged 25 to 45 with Graves' hyperthyroidism that later progressed to Graves' ophthalmopathy. Both conserved end residues are part of each CDR3. Clone size is not always given. Where it is, it says once, few, many or a class for expanded clones.

j_gene,v_gene,abundance,CDR3aa
TRBJ1-5,TRBV20-1,many,CSARDRQGLAQPQHF
TRBJ2-7,TRBV7-9,few,CASSGEVGEQYF
TRBJ1-2,TRBV5-1,many,CASKDLGGYTF
TRBJ2-2,TRBV5-1,many,CASSFTSANTGELFF
TRBJ2-7,TRBV19,few,CASSWDSSTYEQYF
TRBJ2-1,TRBV27,many,CASSLAGESYNEQFF
TRBJ2-1,TRBV27,many,CASSLFSGNEQFF
TRBJ1-4,TRBV7-2,many,CASSLADATNEKLFF
TRBJ2-7,TRBV4-3,many,CASSQGGQGYEQYF
TRBJ2-1,TRBV7-2,many,CASSLVSSSEQFF
TRBJ2-5,TRBV19,NA,CASSMVSGGGETQYF
TRBJ1-3,TRBV7-2,few,CASSSFKGPSGNTIYF
TRBJ2-1,TRBV9,NA,CASSVEITDEQFF
TRBJ1-5,TRBV6-5,NA,CASSYSKGNQPQHF
TRBJ2-2,TRBV5-6,many,CASSLEMVPGELFF
TRBJ2-1,TRBV6-5,few,CASSYSPGLARANEQFF
TRBJ1-1,TRBV2,many,CASIQSDWNTEAFF
TRBJ2-5,TRBV11-2,many,CASSLVYGIQETQYF
TRBJ2-1,TRBV20-1,many,CSARAGLALGYNEQFF
TRBJ2-7,TRBV7-9,NA,CASSFRESYEQYF
TRBJ2-3,TRBV28,many,CASSFGSLRTDTQYF
TRBJ2-3,TRBV11-2,many,CASSLARDSGVFTDTQYF
TRBJ1-1,TRBV24-1,many,CATKYGTEAFF
TRBJ1-1,TRBV6-6,many,CASSYSLSGEAFF
TRBJ2-1,TRBV28,many,CASSPSGTGGIEQFF